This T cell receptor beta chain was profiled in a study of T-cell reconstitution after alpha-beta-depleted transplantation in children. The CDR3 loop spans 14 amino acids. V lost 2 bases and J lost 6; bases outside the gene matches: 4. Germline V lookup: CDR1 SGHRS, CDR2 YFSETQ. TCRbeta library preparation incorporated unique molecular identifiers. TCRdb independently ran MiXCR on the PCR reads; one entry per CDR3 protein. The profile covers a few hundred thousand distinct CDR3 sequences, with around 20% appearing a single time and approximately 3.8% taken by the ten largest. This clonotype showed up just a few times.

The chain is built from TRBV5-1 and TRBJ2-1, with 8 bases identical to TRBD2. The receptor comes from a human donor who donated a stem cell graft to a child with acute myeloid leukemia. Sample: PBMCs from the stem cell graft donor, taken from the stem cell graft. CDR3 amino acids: CASSFDAGGNEQFF. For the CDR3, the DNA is TGCGCCAGCAGCTTCGATGCGGGAGGCAATGAGCAGTTCTTC.